These 3 T cell receptor beta chains share one sample of origin, sequenced in a study of T cell changes during pregnancy in multiple sclerosis. The assay was immunoSEQ multiplex PCR, and TCRdb's table has in-frame clones only and misses some. The sample lists 60,000 or so clones; 93% were seen once. This sample comprised CD4+ T cells from peripheral blood mononuclear cells, obtained before pregnancy. These receptors were taken from a female donor with multiple sclerosis, enrolled in a pregnancy study.

The chain links TRBV27 to TRBJ1-2; TRBD1 matches at 7 bases. Germline CDR1 MNHEY, CDR2 SMNVEV (reference sequence). The V gene end was trimmed by 5 bases and the J gene end by 1 base; junction bases not matched to a gene: 4. This CDR3 has 14 amino acids. As DNA, the CDR3 is TGTGCCAGCAGTACCCAGGGGGGTAACTATGGCTACACCTTC. It yields the protein CASSTQGGNYGYTF.

The chain employs TRBV4-2 and TRBJ2-1, with a tentative D call TRBD2 (5 bases). Germline V lookup: CDR1 LGHNA, CDR2 YNFKEQ. The CDR3 sequence is 15 residues long. The V end lost 2 bases, the J end lost 0 bases, and 8 bases lay between the germline ends. CDR3 bases: TGTGCCAGCAGCCAAACGGAGGCCTCCTACAATGAGCAGTTCTTC. It is translated as CASSQTEASYNEQFF.

The V and J genes are TRBV5-6 and TRBJ1-1, with 7 bases that match TRBD1. CDR1 and CDR2 from the germline V gene are SGHDT and YYEEEE. With 3 bases clipped from V and 3 bases from J, the junction kept 11 bases outside the gene matches. The CDR3 is made up of 16 amino acids. The CDR3 reads CASSSERQGGYTEAFF. The CDR3 DNA is TGTGCCAGCAGCTCTGAAAGACAGGGTGGGTACACTGAAGCTTTCTTT.